This record looks at one T cell receptor (beta chain) sequence and its context. The method was immunoSEQ multiplex PCR; TCRdb's version includes in-frame clones alone and lacks a portion of them. This table has about 190,000 clones, more than 75% appearing once. CDR3 size: 16 residues. Germline-derived CDR1 and CDR2 are LNHDA and SQIVND (reference sequence). V shed 7 bases, J shed 0 bases, and the junction held 7 bases outside the gene matches. This entry is derived from a study of cytomegalovirus exposure and HLA in healthy donors. This rearrangement joins TRBV19 to TRBJ1-3, with 9 bases that match TRBD1. The TCR originated in a young man in good health and CMV-seropositive. Specimen: PBMCs. CDR3 amino acids: CASIGTGTFSGNTIYF. CDR3 sequence (DNA): TGTGCCAGTATCGGGACAGGGACTTTCTCTGGAAACACCATATATTTT.